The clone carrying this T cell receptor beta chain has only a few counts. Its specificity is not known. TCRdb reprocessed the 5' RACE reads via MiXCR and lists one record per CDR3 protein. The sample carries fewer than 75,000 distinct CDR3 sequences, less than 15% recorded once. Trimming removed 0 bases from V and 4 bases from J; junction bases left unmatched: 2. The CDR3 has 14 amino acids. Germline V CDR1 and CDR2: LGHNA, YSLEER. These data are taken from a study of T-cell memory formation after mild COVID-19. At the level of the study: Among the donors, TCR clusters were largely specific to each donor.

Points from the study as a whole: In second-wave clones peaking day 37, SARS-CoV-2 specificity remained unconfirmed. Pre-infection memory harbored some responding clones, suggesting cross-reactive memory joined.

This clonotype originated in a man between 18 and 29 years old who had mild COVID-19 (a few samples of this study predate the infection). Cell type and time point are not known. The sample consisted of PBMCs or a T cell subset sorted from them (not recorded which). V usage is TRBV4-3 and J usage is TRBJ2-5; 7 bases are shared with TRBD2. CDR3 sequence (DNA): TGCGCCAGCAGCCAAGATTCTAGCGGAGAGACCCAGTACTTC. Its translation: CASSQDSSGETQYF.